Presented here are 20 T cell receptor beta chains from one specimen sequenced in a study of cytomegalovirus exposure and HLA in healthy donors. It was with 60 Vbeta and 13 Jbeta primers that the PCR ran. Some clones are missing from TCRdb's copy, which holds only in-frame ones; the method was immunoSEQ multiplex PCR. This sample carries around 97,000 clones, around 9.6% of them seen once, and the ten largest clones take 4.5% to 6%. Specimen: PBMCs. These receptors came from a man in his fifties in good health and CMV-seropositive.

This clone was counted at least ten times. The gene calls are TRBV6-6 and TRBJ1-1, with 7 bases aligning to TRBD1. V was clipped by 2 bases and J by 0 bases; unmatched bases: 3. This CDR3 has 15 residues. Germline V gives CDR1 MNHNY, CDR2 SVGAGI (reference sequence). CDR3 DNA sequence: TGTGCCAGCAGTTACACCGACAGGGTGAACACTGAAGCTTTCTTT. The encoded protein is CASSYTDRVNTEAFF.

This chain connects TRBV27 to TRBJ2-1; 10 bases are shared with TRBD1. Germline trimming cut 1 base from V and 6 bases from J; bases unmatched to any gene: 12. The CDR3 extends over 18 amino acids. Germline V CDR1 and CDR2: MNHEY, SMNVEV (reference sequence). CDR3 residues: CASSLLGRQGASGNEQFF. In DNA form, the CDR3 reads TGTGCCAGCAGTTTATTGGGGCGACAGGGGGCGTCAGGCAATGAGCAGTTCTTC.

This clone was seen a handful of times. The chain has TRBV2 and TRBJ1-6; maybe TRBD1 (5 bases). This CDR3 comprises 15 residues. Germline V CDR1 and CDR2: SNHLY, FYNNEI. V was cut by 4 bases and J by 6 bases, with 13 bases left in between. The CDR3 DNA follows: TGTGCCAGCAGTGGACGGGGCGGGGGTAATTCACCCCTCCACTTT. It is translated as CASSGRGGGNSPLHF.

The chain is built from TRBV5-1 and TRBJ2-1, with D tentatively TRBD2 (6 bases). Trimming shortened V by 4 bases and J by 4 bases, and 18 bases separated the two germline ends. Per the germline V gene, CDR1 is SGHRS and CDR2 is YFSETQ. The CDR3 runs to 16 residues. This CDR3 is CASSLESGTLYNEQFF. Written as DNA, the CDR3 is TGCGCCAGCAGCCTAGAGTCCGGGACTCTTTACAATGAGCAGTTCTTC.

The CDR3 loop is CASSLQGANYGYTF. The DNA of the CDR3 is TGTGCCAGCAGCTTACAGGGCGCTAACTATGGCTACACCTTC. This chain joins TRBV5-6 and TRBJ1-2, with D possibly matching TRBD1 (6 bases). Per germline, CDR1 SGHDT and CDR2 YYEEEE. Trimming shortened V by 2 bases and J by 0 bases, and 8 bases separated the two germline ends. This CDR3 has 14 amino acids. The whole variable domain, remainder taken from reference TRBV5-6 and TRBJ1-2, is DAGVTQSPTHLIKTRGQQVTLRCSPKSGHDTVSWYQQALGQGPQFIFQYYEEEERQRGNFPDRFSGHQFPNYSSELNVNALLLGDSALYLCASSLQGANYGYTFGSGTRLTVV.

J is TRBJ2-3 and V is TRBV7-8; D might be TRBD2 (6 bases). This CDR3 contains 13 residues. The V end was cut by 0 bases, the J end by 9 bases, with 10 bases between. CDR1 is SGHVS and CDR2 is FQNEAQ in the germline V gene. The CDR3 spells CASSLANSGTQYF. The CDR3, as DNA: TGTGCCAGCAGCTTAGCAAATAGCGGAACGCAGTATTTT.

In its sample, this clone was seen a few times. The V call is TRBV4-3, the J call TRBJ2-3; D is undetermined. Germline V gives CDR1 LGHNA, CDR2 YSLEER. This CDR3 is built from 14 residues. V was shortened by 1 base and J by 3 bases, with 8 bases between the two germline ends. The CDR3 loop reads CASSQGWATDTQYF. Written as DNA, the CDR3 is TGCGCCAGCAGCCAAGGTTGGGCAACAGATACGCAGTATTTT.

This rearrangement joins TRBV7-9 to TRBJ2-1; D may be TRBD1 (5 bases). CDR1 is SEHNR and CDR2 is FQNEAQ in the germline V gene (reference sequence). Trimming took 4 bases from V and 7 from J, leaving 8 bases between them. The CDR3 consists of 12 residues. CDR3 in DNA: TGTGCCAGCAGCTACAGGTCAAATGAGCAGTTCTTC. It codes for CASSYRSNEQFF.

This clone occurred many times. This chain uses TRBV5-6 with TRBJ1-4, with a weak D call TRBD1 (6 bases). CDR1 is SGHDT, CDR2 YYEEEE, per germline. There are 14 residues in the CDR3. Trimming removed 2 bases at V and 8 bases at J, with 13 bases between. Here the CDR3 reads CASSFWTEREKLFF. DNA for the CDR3: TGTGCCAGCAGCTTCTGGACAGAGAGGGAAAAACTGTTTTTT.

This clone has more than one count but fewer than ten. V gene TRBV7-2 combines with J gene TRBJ2-5, with a possible D match to TRBD1 (6 bases). This CDR3 spans 17 amino acids. V dropped 5 bases and J dropped 3 bases, with 22 bases sitting between them. Looked up from germline, CDR1 is SGHTA and CDR2 is FQGNSA. The CDR3 loop reads CASSDGTYRVFEETQYF. The CDR3 DNA reads as TGTGCCAGCAGCGATGGGACGTACAGGGTATTCGAAGAGACCCAGTACTTC.

This clone was found a few times. This chain uses TRBV7-2 with TRBJ2-3, with D possibly matching TRBD2 (6 bases). Germline-derived CDR1 and CDR2 are SGHTA and FQGNSA. V was pared by 2 bases and J by 4 bases, with 16 bases between. The CDR3 consists of 16 residues. CDR3 nucleotide sequence: TGTGCCAGCAGCTTACCCGGACTGGGAGGAGCAGATACGCAGTATTTT. Its protein is CASSLPGLGGADTQYF.

This clone was seen a few times. The junction differs from germline at one of its ends, possibly a read error. The chain has TRBV27 and TRBJ1-2; 10 bases agree with TRBD1. The CDR3 extends over 14 amino acids. Germline values: CDR1 MNHEY, CDR2 SMNVEV (reference sequence). CDR3 sequence reads: CTSSATGGWSGYTF. The CDR3 DNA follows: TGTACCAGCAGTGCGACAGGGGGCTGGAGCGGCTACACCTTC.

The chain combines TRBV19 with TRBJ2-3; 7 nucleotides match TRBD1. The CDR3 runs to 16 residues. With 3 bases clipped from V and 2 bases from J, the junction kept 8 bases outside the gene matches. Germline loops: CDR1 LNHDA, CDR2 SQIVND (reference sequence). CDR3 bases: TGTGCCAGTAGTATGCCCAGGGGACAGCTCACAGATACGCAGTATTTT. Residues: CASSMPRGQLTDTQYF.

This clone has only a few counts. The chain recombines TRBV29-1 with TRBJ2-7; tentative D call: TRBD1 (6 bases). CDR1 is SQVTM, CDR2 ANQGSEA, per germline. CDR3 size: 11 residues. Trimming removed 4 bases from V and 3 bases from J, with 7 bases in between. CDR3 coding DNA: TGCAGCGTTGGACAGGACTACGAGCAGTACTTC. The encoded protein is CSVGQDYEQYF.

The gene calls are TRBV11-2 and TRBJ2-3, with D possibly matching TRBD2 (5 bases). This CDR3 is built from 16 residues. The germline V gene encodes CDR1 SGHAT and CDR2 FQNNGV. Trimming shortened V by 4 bases and J by 7 bases, and 21 bases separated the two germline ends. CDR3 in DNA: TGTGCCAGCAGCTCCACTTACGCAAGGGAGCTCCATACGCAGTATTTT. It specifies CASSSTYARELHTQYF.

There are a few counts of this clone. The rearrangement joins TRBV5-1 to TRBJ2-1, with 9 bases aligning to TRBD2. CDR3 size: 15 residues. Per the germline V gene, CDR1 is SGHRS and CDR2 is YFSETQ. V shed 5 bases, J shed 3 bases, and the junction held 6 bases outside the gene matches. This CDR3 is CASSKTSGDYNEQFF. The DNA of the CDR3 is TGCGCCAGCAGTAAGACTAGCGGAGACTACAATGAGCAGTTCTTC.

The rearrangement links TRBV5-4 to TRBJ2-1; TRBD2 is a possible D gene (6 bases). The CDR3 extends over 16 amino acids. The germline V gene has CDR1 SGHNT and CDR2 YYREEE (reference sequence). Trimming removed 4 bases at V and 0 bases at J, with 14 bases between. The CDR3 region has the DNA TGTGCCAGCAGCCCGTCTAGCGTTAGCTCCTACAATGAGCAGTTCTTC. Translating it yields CASSPSSVSSYNEQFF.

This chain uses TRBV11-1 with TRBJ1-6; 8 nucleotides align to TRBD1. V was clipped by 5 bases and J by 5 bases; unmatched bases: 2. In germline, CDR1 is SGHAT, CDR2 FQDESV (reference sequence). CDR3 length: 14 residues. As DNA, the CDR3 is TGTGCCAGCAGCCGGACAGGGAATAATTCACCCCTCCACTTT. Its translation: CASSRTGNNSPLHF.

This clone has more than one count but fewer than ten. The V and J genes are TRBV28 and TRBJ1-1; D possibly corresponds to TRBD1 (6 bases). The V end lost 1 base, the J end lost 1 base, and 13 bases lay between the germline ends. This CDR3 spans 16 amino acids. The germline gives CDR1 MDHEN, CDR2 SYDVKM. The CDR3 nucleotides are TGTGCCAGCAGTTTATCCTCCAGGGGCGCGAACACTGAAGCTTTCTTT. Its protein is CASSLSSRGANTEAFF.

V gene TRBV2 combines with J gene TRBJ2-1; 8 nucleotides agree with TRBD2. There are 18 residues in the CDR3. The junction had 9 bases not matched to a gene; V was cut back by 2 bases and J by 0 bases. Looked up from germline, CDR1 is SNHLY and CDR2 is FYNNEI. CDR3 in amino acids: CASSEWAGGLGSYNEQFF. The CDR3 DNA sequence: TGTGCCAGCAGTGAATGGGCGGGAGGTCTCGGCTCCTACAATGAGCAGTTCTTC.